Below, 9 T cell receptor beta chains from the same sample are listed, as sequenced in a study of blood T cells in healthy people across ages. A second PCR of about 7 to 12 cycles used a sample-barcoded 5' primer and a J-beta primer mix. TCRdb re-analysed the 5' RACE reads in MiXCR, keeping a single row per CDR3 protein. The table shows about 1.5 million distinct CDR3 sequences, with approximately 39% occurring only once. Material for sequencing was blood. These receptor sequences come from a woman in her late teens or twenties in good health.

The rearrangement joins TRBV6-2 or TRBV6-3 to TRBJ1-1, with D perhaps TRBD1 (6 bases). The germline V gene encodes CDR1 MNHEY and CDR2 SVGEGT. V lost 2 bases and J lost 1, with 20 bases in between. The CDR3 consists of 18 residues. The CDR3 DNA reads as TGTGCCAGCAGTTACGCTCCGGGACACCGTTATGGGAACACTGAAGCTTTCTTT. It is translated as CASSYAPGHRYGNTEAFF.

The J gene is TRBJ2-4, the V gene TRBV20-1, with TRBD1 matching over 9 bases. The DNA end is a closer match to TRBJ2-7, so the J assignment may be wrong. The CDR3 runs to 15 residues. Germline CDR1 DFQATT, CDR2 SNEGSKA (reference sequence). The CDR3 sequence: CSARDLDRGLDEQYF. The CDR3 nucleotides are TGCAGTGCTAGAGATCTCGACAGGGGGTTGGACGAGCAGTACTTC.

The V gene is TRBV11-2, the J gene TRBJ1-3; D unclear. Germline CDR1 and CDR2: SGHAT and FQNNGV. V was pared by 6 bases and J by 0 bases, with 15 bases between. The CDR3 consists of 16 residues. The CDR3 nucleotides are TGTGCCAGCAGTTTCCCACGAGGCAGCTCTGGAAACACCATATATTTT. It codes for CASSFPRGSSGNTIYF.

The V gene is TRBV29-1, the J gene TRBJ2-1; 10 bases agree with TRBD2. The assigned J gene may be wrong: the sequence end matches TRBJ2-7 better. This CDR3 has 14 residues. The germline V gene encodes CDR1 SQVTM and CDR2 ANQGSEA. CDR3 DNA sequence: TGCAGCGTTCCTTTGCTAGCGGGAGCGCATGAGCAGTACTTC. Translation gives CSVPLLAGAHEQYF.

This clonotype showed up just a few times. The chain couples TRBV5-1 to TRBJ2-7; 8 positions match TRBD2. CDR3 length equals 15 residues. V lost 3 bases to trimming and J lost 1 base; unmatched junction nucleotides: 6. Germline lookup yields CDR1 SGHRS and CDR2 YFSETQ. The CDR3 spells CASSSLTSESYEQYF. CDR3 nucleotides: TGCGCCAGCAGCTCCCTGACTAGCGAATCCTACGAGCAGTACTTC.

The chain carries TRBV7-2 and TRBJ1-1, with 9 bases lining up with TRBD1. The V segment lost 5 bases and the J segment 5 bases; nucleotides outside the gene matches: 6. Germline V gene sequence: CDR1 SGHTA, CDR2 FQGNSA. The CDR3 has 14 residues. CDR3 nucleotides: TGTGCCAGCAGCCCGGACAGGGGAGATACTGAAGCTTTCTTT. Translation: CASSPDRGDTEAFF.

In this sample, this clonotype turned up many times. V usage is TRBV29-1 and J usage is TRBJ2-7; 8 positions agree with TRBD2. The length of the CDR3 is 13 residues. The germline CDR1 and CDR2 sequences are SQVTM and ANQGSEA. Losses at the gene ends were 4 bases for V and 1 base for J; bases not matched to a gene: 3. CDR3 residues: CSVGGRTSYEQYF. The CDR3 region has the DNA TGCAGCGTTGGCGGGAGGACGTCCTACGAGCAGTACTTC.

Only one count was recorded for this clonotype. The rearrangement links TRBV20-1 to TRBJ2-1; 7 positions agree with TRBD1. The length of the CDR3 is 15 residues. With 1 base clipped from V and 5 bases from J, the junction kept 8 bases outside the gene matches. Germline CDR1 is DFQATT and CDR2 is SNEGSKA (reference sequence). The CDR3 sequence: CSARGPGQKHNEQFF. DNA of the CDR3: TGCAGTGCTAGAGGACCGGGACAGAAGCACAATGAGCAGTTCTTC.

CDR3 nucleotide sequence: TGCGCCAGCAGCAAGACAGAACTCTATGGCTACACCTTC. It specifies CASSKTELYGYTF. V is TRBV4-1 and J is TRBJ1-2; maybe TRBD1 (5 bases). Germline V gene lookup returns CDR1 MGHRA and CDR2 YSYEKL. The CDR3 is made up of 13 amino acids. V lost 5 bases and J 4 bases, leaving 11 bases between the germline ends.